The source of this T cell receptor beta chain is a study of blood T cell repertoires in COVID-19. The overall study: Specimens from acute and convalescent COVID-19 originated in the United States, Italy and Spain. Nucleic acid was either cDNA or gDNA, and it came from T cells, B-cell-depleted T cells, or PBMCs.

V lost 3 bases and J lost 4, with 12 bases in between. Germline V gene sequence: CDR1 MDHEN, CDR2 SYDVKM. This CDR3 contains 15 residues. Study processing details: Amplification of reference gene primers provided the estimated nucleated cell counts. Only in-frame clones appear in the TCRdb table, and some are missing; sequencing was by immunoSEQ multiplex PCR. From that table come the V and J calls and clone size; the DNA was used to work out D and trimming. The top ten clones hold 2.2% of a sample with around 150,000 clones, roughly 80% of them seen once. The chain employs TRBV28 and TRBJ1-4, with D unresolved. The sequence was obtained from a man between 65 and 85 years old with acute or convalescent COVID-19. The sequencing input was peripheral blood. This CDR3 is CASSLSRQNNEKLFF. The CDR3 DNA reads as TGTGCCAGCAGTTTGTCCCGTCAGAATAATGAAAAACTGTTTTTT.